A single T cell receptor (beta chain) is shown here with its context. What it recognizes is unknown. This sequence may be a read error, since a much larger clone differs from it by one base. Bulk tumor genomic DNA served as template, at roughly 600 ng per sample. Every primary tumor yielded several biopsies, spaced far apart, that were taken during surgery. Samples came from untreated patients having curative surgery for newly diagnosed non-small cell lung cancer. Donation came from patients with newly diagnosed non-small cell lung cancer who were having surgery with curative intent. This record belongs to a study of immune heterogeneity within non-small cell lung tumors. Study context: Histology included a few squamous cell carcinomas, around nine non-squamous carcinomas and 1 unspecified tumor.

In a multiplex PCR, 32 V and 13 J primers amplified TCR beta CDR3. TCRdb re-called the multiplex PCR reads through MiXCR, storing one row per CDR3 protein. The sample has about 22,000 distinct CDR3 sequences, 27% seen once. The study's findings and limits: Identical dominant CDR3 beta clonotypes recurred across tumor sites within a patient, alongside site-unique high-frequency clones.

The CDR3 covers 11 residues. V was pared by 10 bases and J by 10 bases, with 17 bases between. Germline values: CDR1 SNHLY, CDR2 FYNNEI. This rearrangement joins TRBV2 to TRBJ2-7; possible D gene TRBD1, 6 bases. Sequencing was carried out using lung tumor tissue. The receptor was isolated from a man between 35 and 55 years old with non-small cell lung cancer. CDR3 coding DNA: TGTGCCAACAGGCAACAGGGCCTACAGTACTTC. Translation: CANRQQGLQYF.